The next 18 T cell receptor beta chains were all read from a single sample in a study of cytomegalovirus exposure and HLA in healthy donors. It was with 60 Vbeta and 13 Jbeta primers that the PCR ran. The protocol was immunoSEQ multiplex PCR, while the TCRdb copy is restricted to in-frame clones and leaves out a portion. This sample has about 88,000 clones, with 80% to 90% found just once. The sequenced sample consisted of PBMCs. All receptors derive from a man aged 18 to 30 in good health and CMV-seronegative.

J is TRBJ1-2 and V is TRBV4-1, with D perhaps TRBD1 (6 bases). Germline V lookup: CDR1 MGHRA, CDR2 YSYEKL. The CDR3 covers 17 residues. V was trimmed by 0 bases and J by 6 bases, leaving 20 bases between them. The CDR3 loop reads CASSQDPGARGRNGYTF. In DNA, the CDR3 is TGCGCCAGCAGCCAAGACCCCGGGGCCAGGGGAAGGAATGGCTACACCTTC.

The rearrangement uses TRBV28 and TRBJ2-7; possible D gene TRBD2, 7 bases. Germline assignment: CDR1 MDHEN and CDR2 SYDVKM. This CDR3 contains 15 residues. V lost 8 bases, J lost 0 bases, and 17 bases lay in between. CDR3 sequence (DNA): TGTGCCAGCCTTGTTGGGGGCGGGAGCTCCTACGAGCAGTACTTC. Amino acid sequence: CASLVGGGSSYEQYF.

The chain links TRBV4-3 to TRBJ2-1; TRBD2 matches 8 bases. The trim removed 1 base at V and 0 bases at J, leaving 5 bases unmatched. The CDR3 sequence is 17 residues long. The germline V gene encodes CDR1 LGHNA and CDR2 YSLEER. CDR3 sequence reads: CASSQGAGALSYNEQFF. CDR3 bases: TGCGCCAGCAGCCAAGGAGCGGGAGCTCTCTCCTACAATGAGCAGTTCTTC.

The chain is built from TRBV11-3 and TRBJ2-7; no reliable D call. Germline-derived CDR1 and CDR2 are SGHNT and YENEEA. The CDR3 contains 12 residues. V gave up 0 bases and J gave up 2 bases, with 2 bases separating them. The CDR3 DNA sequence: TGTGCCAGCAGCTTAGACACCTACGAGCAGTACTTC. The encoded protein is CASSLDTYEQYF.

This clone was found once. J is TRBJ2-1 and V is TRBV19; 8 bases agree with TRBD2. V lost 7 bases and J lost 6; bases outside the gene matches: 17. The CDR3 extends over 17 amino acids. Germline loops: CDR1 LNHDA, CDR2 SQIVND (reference sequence). CDR3 DNA sequence: TGTGCCAGTACCCAGGATTTAGGGACTAGTTTATTCAATGAGCAGTTCTTC. Translation: CASTQDLGTSLFNEQFF.

This clone was counted once. This chain links TRBV4-1 with TRBJ1-5, with 11 nucleotides matching TRBD1. CDR3 length: 16 residues. CDR1 and CDR2 (germline): MGHRA, YSYEKL. Trimming took 4 bases from V and 3 from J; bases not matched to a gene: 5. Here the CDR3 reads CASSLRTGGINQPQHF. CDR3 DNA: TGCGCCAGCAGCCTCAGGACAGGGGGCATCAATCAGCCCCAGCATTTT.

This clone was seen only a few times. V and J are TRBV4-3 and TRBJ1-4; 7 bases are shared with TRBD1. V shed 2 bases, J shed 5 bases, and the junction held 5 bases outside the gene matches. This CDR3 is built from 15 residues. The germline gives CDR1 LGHNA, CDR2 YSLEER. CDR3 DNA sequence: TGCGCCAGCAGCCAAAAGGGGACAGACAATGAAAAACTGTTTTTT. It yields the protein CASSQKGTDNEKLFF.

The CDR3 DNA is TGTGCCAGCAGCCAAGAAAGGCGGCTGGCGAACACCGGGGAGCTGTTTTTT. Translated, it gives CASSQERRLANTGELFF. This sequence joins TRBV4-2 and TRBJ2-2; D unresolved. CDR1 and CDR2 from the germline V gene are LGHNA and YNFKEQ. The CDR3 extends over 17 amino acids. V was cut by 0 bases and J by 0 bases, with 11 bases left in between.

This clone was found once. The chain employs TRBV21-1 and TRBJ2-7; TRBD2 was called by the table and not checked on the DNA. TRBV21-1 is listed as a pseudogene. CDR3 length: 14 residues. CDR3 in amino acids: CASKIAEGLYEQYF. CDR3 nucleotides: TGTGCCAGCAAGATAGCGGAAGGGCTCTACGAGCAGTACTTC.

V gene TRBV25-1 combines with J gene TRBJ2-5; D unresolved. The CDR3 length is 15 residues. With 2 bases removed from V and 2 bases from J, the gap between germline ends came to 12 bases. Germline V gene sequence: CDR1 MGHDK, CDR2 SYGVNS. The CDR3 reads CASSEPRHPQETQYF. The CDR3 bases are TGTGCCAGCAGTGAACCTCGACACCCTCAAGAGACCCAGTACTTC. The whole variable domain, remainder taken from reference TRBV25-1 and TRBJ2-5, is EADIYQTPRYLVIGTGKKITLECSQTMGHDKMYWYQQDPGMELHLIHYSYGVNSTEKGDLSSESTVSRIRTEHFPLTLESARPSHTSQYLCASSEPRHPQETQYFGPGTRLLVL.

This clone was seen more than once but under ten times. The gene calls are TRBV18 and TRBJ1-1; the match to TRBD1 covers 7 bases. With V trimmed by 0 bases and J by 11 bases, 6 bases remained unmatched. The germline CDR1 and CDR2 sequences are KGHSH and LQKENI. The CDR3 loop spans 13 amino acids. The CDR3 region is CASSPPTGHWAFF. The CDR3, as DNA: TGTGCCAGCTCACCACCGACAGGGCATTGGGCTTTCTTT.

CDR3 protein: CASSEVGGSHNQPQHF. The CDR3 DNA reads as TGTGCCAGCAGTGAAGTAGGAGGGAGCCACAATCAGCCCCAGCATTTT. The V and J genes are TRBV6-1 and TRBJ1-5; unclear D gene. The CDR3 contains 16 residues. Germline assignment: CDR1 MNHNS and CDR2 SASEGT. V dropped 1 base and J dropped 3 bases, with 13 bases sitting between them.

The count of this clone is one. This rearrangement joins TRBV9 to TRBJ2-1; possibly TRBD1 for D (5 bases). Trimming cost V 1 base and J 5 bases, with 16 bases left between them. Per germline, CDR1 SGDLS and CDR2 YYNGEE. This CDR3 has 16 amino acids. In nucleotides, the CDR3 is TGTGCCAGCAGCGTATGGCAGGGTTTGGGGAACAATGAGCAGTTCTTC. The encoded protein is CASSVWQGLGNNEQFF.

This clone is a singleton in its sample. The V call is TRBV28, the J call TRBJ1-1; tentatively, D is TRBD1 (6 bases). The germline V and J ends were trimmed by 4 bases and 3 bases, with 12 bases remaining between them. This CDR3 has 14 residues. Germline-derived CDR1 and CDR2 are MDHEN and SYDVKM. CDR3 DNA: TGTGCCAGCAGTTCACAGGGCGGATACACTGAAGCTTTCTTT. Translated, it gives CASSSQGGYTEAFF.

The chain employs TRBV5-6 and TRBJ2-7; D gene uncertain. This CDR3 is built from 11 residues. The germline V gene encodes CDR1 SGHDT and CDR2 YYEEEE. With 3 bases removed from V and 3 bases from J, the gap between germline ends came to 4 bases. The CDR3 loop is CASSSNYEQYF. The CDR3, as DNA: TGTGCCAGCAGCTCAAACTACGAGCAGTACTTC.

This clone was counted only a few times. The J gene is TRBJ2-1, the V gene TRBV4-1, with 9 bases that match TRBD2. Germline CDR1 MGHRA, CDR2 YSYEKL. CDR3 length: 13 amino acids. V dropped 1 base and J dropped 8; count of bases not matched to a gene: 0. As DNA, the CDR3 is TGCGCCAGCAGCCAAGGACTAGCGGATGAGCAGTTCTTC. Translating it yields CASSQGLADEQFF.

This chain connects TRBV7-2 to TRBJ2-1, with D hard to call. V gave up 3 bases and J gave up 2 bases, with 11 bases separating them. CDR3 length: 15 amino acids. Looked up from germline, CDR1 is SGHTA and CDR2 is FQGNSA. CDR3 in amino acids: CASSLGREAYNEQFF. CDR3 nucleotide sequence: TGTGCCAGCAGCTTGGGCAGAGAAGCCTACAATGAGCAGTTCTTC.

The V and J genes are TRBV27 and TRBJ1-6; no clear D gene. The CDR3 spans 15 residues. The germline V gene encodes CDR1 MNHEY and CDR2 SMNVEV (reference sequence). The V and J ends lost 6 bases and 5 bases respectively, with 14 bases between them. CDR3 in DNA: TGTGCCAGCAGAGGGTGGGAGTGGGATAATTCACCCCTCCACTTT. This translates into CASRGWEWDNSPLHF.